This is a list of T cell receptor beta chains from one sample in a study of cytomegalovirus exposure and HLA in healthy donors. Generated by immunoSEQ multiplex PCR, the TCRdb table keeps only in-frame clones and is missing some. The table lists fewer than 200,000 clones, roughly 80% of them singletons, with 7% in the top ten. The sample comprised PBMCs. These receptors all stem from a woman aged 30 to 39 in good health and CMV-seropositive. Both conserved end residues are part of each CDR3. The order of the fields is clone size, V gene, D gene, J gene, CDR3 DNA, CDR3 protein. The D gene is left open where the match is weak. Not all rows give a size; the values are once, few, many and, for expanded clones, a class.

clone size: -; V gene: TRBV2; D gene: -; J gene: TRBJ2-7; CDR3 DNA: TGTGCCAGCAGTGTAGTGACGGAACTAAGCGAGCAGTACTTC; CDR3 protein: CASSVVTELSEQYF
clone size: -; V gene: TRBV6-5; D gene: -; J gene: TRBJ2-7; CDR3 DNA: TGTGCCAGCAGTGACACCCAGGGGTTGGGGCAGTACTTC; CDR3 protein: CASSDTQGLGQYF
clone size: -; V gene: TRBV20-1; D gene: -; J gene: TRBJ2-7; CDR3 DNA: TGCAGTGCTGGGCCCGGGAGCGAGCAGTACTTC; CDR3 protein: CSAGPGSEQYF
clone size: -; V gene: TRBV5-1; D gene: TRBD1; J gene: TRBJ2-6; CDR3 DNA: TGCGCCAGCAGCCGAGGGACAGGGGTTATTGGGGCCAACGTCCTGACTTTC; CDR3 protein: CASSRGTGVIGANVLTF
clone size: -; V gene: TRBV18; D gene: TRBD1; J gene: TRBJ1-6; CDR3 DNA: TGTGCCAGCTCACCAGCGACAGGGAATTCACCCCTCCACTTT; CDR3 protein: CASSPATGNSPLHF
clone size: -; V gene: TRBV30; D gene: TRBD2; J gene: TRBJ2-2; CDR3 DNA: TGTGCCTGGAGATTAAGCGGGGCGTCCGGGGAGCTGTTTTTT; CDR3 protein: CAWRLSGASGELFF
clone size: -; V gene: TRBV18; D gene: -; J gene: TRBJ1-1; CDR3 DNA: TGTGCCAGCTCACCATACCAGCCACAGGGTTTGAACACTGAAGCTTTCTTT; CDR3 protein: CASSPYQPQGLNTEAFF
clone size: -; V gene: TRBV11-2; D gene: -; J gene: TRBJ2-7; CDR3 DNA: TGTGCCAGCAGCTTATACTACACCTCCTACGAGCAGTACTTC; CDR3 protein: CASSLYYTSYEQYF
clone size: -; V gene: TRBV7-3; D gene: TRBD2; J gene: TRBJ2-7; CDR3 DNA: TGTGCCAGCAGCTTTTCCCTAGCGGGGGAGCAGTACTTC; CDR3 protein: CASSFSLAGEQYF
clone size: -; V gene: TRBV12-5; D gene: TRBD1; J gene: TRBJ1-2; CDR3 DNA: TGTGCTAGTGGTTTGGTTCGACTGGGACAGGGGGGAGGCTACACCTTC; CDR3 protein: CASGLVRLGQGGGYTF
clone size: -; V gene: TRBV5-1; D gene: TRBD1; J gene: TRBJ2-7; CDR3 DNA: TGCGCCAGCAGCTTGATCGGGGGCGGGACAGGTATCGAGCAGTACTTC; CDR3 protein: CASSLIGGGTGIEQYF
clone size: -; V gene: TRBV19; D gene: TRBD1; J gene: TRBJ2-1; CDR3 DNA: TGTGCCAGTAGTATTTACGGTTCAGGGGGTGCTTTGTTGGAGCAGTTCTTC; CDR3 protein: CASSIYGSGGALLEQFF
clone size: -; V gene: TRBV7-2; D gene: TRBD1; J gene: TRBJ2-5; CDR3 DNA: TGTGCCAGCAGCTGGGACAGATACCAAGAGACCCAGTACTTC; CDR3 protein: CASSWDRYQETQYF
clone size: -; V gene: TRBV30; D gene: -; J gene: TRBJ2-2; CDR3 DNA: TGTGCCTGGAGTGTACTAGCCACCGGGGAGCTGTTTTTT; CDR3 protein: CAWSVLATGELFF
clone size: few; V gene: TRBV28; D gene: -; J gene: TRBJ1-3; CDR3 DNA: TGTGCCAGCAGTTTTACACAGGAGGGAAACACCATATATTTT; CDR3 protein: CASSFTQEGNTIYF
clone size: -; V gene: TRBV6-1; D gene: TRBD1; J gene: TRBJ2-2; CDR3 DNA: TGTGCCACCGGGGGCAGGGGGCAAAACACCGGGGAGCTGTTTTTT; CDR3 protein: CATGGRGQNTGELFF
clone size: -; V gene: TRBV29-1; D gene: TRBD1; J gene: TRBJ2-7; CDR3 DNA: TGCAGCGTTCGCGGGACAGGGGGCTACGAGCAGTACTTC; CDR3 protein: CSVRGTGGYEQYF
clone size: -; V gene: TRBV7-8; D gene: -; J gene: TRBJ1-2; CDR3 DNA: TGTGCCAGCAGCCCCCATGGGGACAACTTC; CDR3 protein: CASSPHGDNF
clone size: -; V gene: TRBV5-4; D gene: TRBD1; J gene: TRBJ2-3; CDR3 DNA: TGTGCCAGCAGCCGTCTGGACAGGATGCGGCGAGATACGCAGTATTTT; CDR3 protein: CASSRLDRMRRDTQYF
clone size: -; V gene: TRBV7-9; D gene: -; J gene: TRBJ1-2; CDR3 DNA: TGTGCCAGCAGCTTAGGGGAGGGGAGAGGCTACACCTTC; CDR3 protein: CASSLGEGRGYTF
clone size: -; V gene: TRBV25-1; D gene: TRBD1; J gene: TRBJ1-2; CDR3 DNA: TGTGCCAGCAGTTACCGGGGGACAGGGGGAAATGGCTACACCTTC; CDR3 protein: CASSYRGTGGNGYTF
clone size: -; V gene: TRBV5-1; D gene: TRBD2; J gene: TRBJ2-3; CDR3 DNA: TGCGCCAGCAGCTCGGGACTAGCGGGCGCGGATACGCAGTATTTT; CDR3 protein: CASSSGLAGADTQYF
clone size: -; V gene: TRBV4-3; D gene: TRBD1; J gene: TRBJ1-1; CDR3 DNA: TGCGCCAGCAGCCAGGATGGGACAGGAGGGTACACTGAAGCTTTCTTT; CDR3 protein: CASSQDGTGGYTEAFF
clone size: -; V gene: TRBV6-1; D gene: TRBD1; J gene: TRBJ1-5; CDR3 DNA: TGTGCCAGCAGTGAAGCTTACAGGGGGCAGGTTCAGCCCCAGCATTTT; CDR3 protein: CASSEAYRGQVQPQHF
clone size: -; V gene: TRBV7-9; D gene: -; J gene: TRBJ2-1; CDR3 DNA: TGTGCCAGCAGCCCTACAGGGTATGGTGAGCAGTTCTTC; CDR3 protein: CASSPTGYGEQFF
clone size: -; V gene: TRBV6-5; D gene: -; J gene: TRBJ1-2; CDR3 DNA: TGTGCCAGCAGTTACTCGGGGGGTGGGAGAGGCTACACCTTC; CDR3 protein: CASSYSGGGRGYTF
clone size: -; V gene: TRBV29-1; D gene: TRBD2; J gene: TRBJ2-3; CDR3 DNA: TGCAGCGTTACCGGACTAGCGGCCACAGATACGCAGTATTTT; CDR3 protein: CSVTGLAATDTQYF
clone size: -; V gene: TRBV15; D gene: TRBD2; J gene: TRBJ2-6; CDR3 DNA: TGTGCCACCAGCAGGGGGGGGTTCTCTGGGGCCAACGTCCTGACTTTC; CDR3 protein: CATSRGGFSGANVLTF
clone size: -; V gene: TRBV9; D gene: TRBD2; J gene: TRBJ2-7; CDR3 DNA: TGTGCCAGCAGCGTAGGCAGTCTAGCGGTCTCCTACGAGCAGTACTTC; CDR3 protein: CASSVGSLAVSYEQYF
clone size: -; V gene: TRBV5-8; D gene: -; J gene: TRBJ1-5; CDR3 DNA: TGTGCCAGCAGCTTCGGGATAGATCAGCCCCAGCATTTT; CDR3 protein: CASSFGIDQPQHF
clone size: few; V gene: TRBV27; D gene: -; J gene: TRBJ1-2; CDR3 DNA: TGTGCCAGCAGTCCAGCGGGGGGCTATGGCTACACCTTC; CDR3 protein: CASSPAGGYGYTF
clone size: -; V gene: TRBV5-1; D gene: TRBD2; J gene: TRBJ2-7; CDR3 DNA: TGCGCCAGCAGCCCCCTCCTAGCGGGGGCACGGTACTTC; CDR3 protein: CASSPLLAGARYF
clone size: -; V gene: TRBV20-1; D gene: TRBD1; J gene: TRBJ1-1; CDR3 DNA: TGCAGGCTCTCAGGGGGCACTGAAGCTTTCTTT; CDR3 protein: CRLSGGTEAFF
clone size: -; V gene: TRBV19; D gene: TRBD1; J gene: TRBJ2-5; CDR3 DNA: TGTGCCAGTAGTATAGGAGACAGGGTGAGAGAGACCCAGTACTTC; CDR3 protein: CASSIGDRVRETQYF
clone size: -; V gene: TRBV5-4; D gene: TRBD2; J gene: TRBJ2-5; CDR3 DNA: TGTGCCAGCAGCTTGGCCGGAACTAGCGGGGGTCAAGAGACCCAGTACTTC; CDR3 protein: CASSLAGTSGGQETQYF
clone size: -; V gene: TRBV4-2; D gene: TRBD2; J gene: TRBJ2-5; CDR3 DNA: TGTGCCAGCAGCCAAGGACTAGCGGGGAGGGAGACCCAGTACTTC; CDR3 protein: CASSQGLAGRETQYF
clone size: few; V gene: TRBV7-8; D gene: -; J gene: TRBJ1-6; CDR3 DNA: TGTGCCAGCAGCTTAGTTCAGGCGCGCTTCGGTTCACCCCTCCACTTT; CDR3 protein: CASSLVQARFGSPLHF
clone size: -; V gene: TRBV7-2; D gene: -; J gene: TRBJ2-7; CDR3 DNA: TGTGCCAGCAGCTTATCTGGTCTAGCCTCCTACGAGCAGTACTTC; CDR3 protein: CASSLSGLASYEQYF
clone size: -; V gene: TRBV5-1; D gene: TRBD1; J gene: TRBJ1-1; CDR3 DNA: TGCGCCAGCAGCTTGCAACGAACCTCGACAGGGAGGACTGAAGCTTTCTTT; CDR3 protein: CASSLQRTSTGRTEAFF
clone size: -; V gene: TRBV4-2; D gene: -; J gene: TRBJ2-2; CDR3 DNA: TGTGCCAGCAGCCAATCCAGCAGGGCGCGCACCGGGGAGCTGTTTTTT; CDR3 protein: CASSQSSRARTGELFF
clone size: -; V gene: TRBV29-1; D gene: TRBD2; J gene: TRBJ2-3; CDR3 DNA: TGCAGCGTTGCTGCTAGCGGGGGCACAGATACGCAGTATTTT; CDR3 protein: CSVAASGGTDTQYF
clone size: -; V gene: TRBV27; D gene: -; J gene: TRBJ1-5; CDR3 DNA: TGTGCCAGCAGTTTATCGGGCGGGCAGCATAGCAATCAGCCCCAGCATTTT; CDR3 protein: CASSLSGGQHSNQPQHF